Listed here are 17 T cell receptor beta chains from one sample, sequenced in a study of cytomegalovirus exposure and HLA in healthy donors. Primers: 60 Vbeta forward and 13 Jbeta reverse. TCRdb's copy holds only in-frame clones and misses some; the assay was immunoSEQ multiplex PCR. Found here are 90,000 or so clones, approximately 75% of them singletons; the top ten hold 4.2%. Sequenced input: PBMCs. The source of these receptors is a man aged 60-69 years in good health and CMV-seronegative.

The V gene is TRBV11-2, the J gene TRBJ1-5; unclear D gene. Germline values: CDR1 SGHAT, CDR2 FQNNGV. V was trimmed by 1 base and J by 2 bases, leaving 12 bases between them. The CDR3 runs to 16 residues. The CDR3 DNA is TGTGCCAGCAGCTTAGTGCTCTCGAGGGGCAATCAGCCCCAGCATTTT. Translating gives CASSLVLSRGNQPQHF.

The genes are TRBV11-2 and TRBJ2-7; D may be TRBD2 (6 bases). The CDR3 loop spans 15 amino acids. Germline lookup yields CDR1 SGHAT and CDR2 FQNNGV. V dropped 0 bases and J dropped 0 bases, with 9 bases sitting between them. CDR3 DNA: TGTGCCAGCAGCTTAGATCGGGGGAGCTCCTACGAGCAGTACTTC. Residues: CASSLDRGSSYEQYF.

This clone appeared a few times. The chain is built from TRBV7-9 and TRBJ1-4; TRBD1 is a possible D gene (6 bases). Trimming shortened V by 5 bases and J by 11 bases, and 15 bases separated the two germline ends. Germline V gene data show CDR1 as SEHNR and CDR2 as FQNEAQ (reference sequence). The CDR3 loop spans 13 amino acids. CDR3 residues: CASSTDSRGKLFF. DNA for the CDR3: TGTGCCAGCAGCACGGACTCGAGGGGGAAACTGTTTTTT.

The rearrangement joins TRBV5-1 to TRBJ2-3, with D tentatively TRBD1 (6 bases). From germline, CDR1 is SGHRS and CDR2 YFSETQ. Trimming took 1 base from V and 3 from J, leaving 12 bases between them. CDR3 length: 15 residues. CDR3 loop: CASSLSTGITDTQYF. Written as DNA, the CDR3 is TGCGCCAGCAGCTTGTCCACAGGGATAACAGATACGCAGTATTTT.

This rearrangement joins TRBV9 to TRBJ2-3; D possibly corresponds to TRBD2 (6 bases). Trimming shortened V by 2 bases and J by 2 bases, and 9 bases separated the two germline ends. CDR3 length: 14 residues. The germline gives CDR1 SGDLS, CDR2 YYNGEE. CDR3: CASSVDYNTDTQYF. The CDR3 coding sequence is TGTGCCAGCAGCGTGGACTACAACACAGATACGCAGTATTTT. Full variable domain (outside the CDR3, taken from reference TRBV9 and TRBJ2-3): DSGVTQTPKHLITATGQRVTLRCSPRSGDLSVYWYQQSLDQGLQFLIQYYNGEERAKGNILERFSAQQFPDLHSELNLSSLELGDSALYFCASSVDYNTDTQYFGPGTRLTVL.

This chain connects TRBV9 to TRBJ1-4; possible D gene TRBD1, 6 bases. CDR3 size: 15 residues. The germline V and J ends were trimmed by 4 bases and 3 bases, with 13 bases remaining between them. Germline loops: CDR1 SGDLS, CDR2 YYNGEE. The DNA of the CDR3 is TGTGCCAGCAGCACAGAGGGGGGGGCTAATGAAAAACTGTTTTTT. Translated, it gives CASSTEGGANEKLFF.

The chain has TRBV15 and TRBJ2-5; a possible D gene is TRBD1 (6 bases). CDR1 and CDR2 from the germline V gene are LNHNV and YYDKDF (reference sequence). The CDR3 extends over 13 amino acids. Between the trimmed V and J ends, which lost 4 bases and 4 bases, there was a span of 10 bases. Written as DNA, the CDR3 is TGTGCCACCAGCACCCACAGGGTAGAGACCCAGTACTTC. As protein: CATSTHRVETQYF.

The chain links TRBV6-5 to TRBJ1-2; tentative D call: TRBD1 (5 bases). Trimming pared 7 bases from V and 0 bases from J, leaving 12 bases between. In germline, CDR1 is MNHEY, CDR2 SVGAGI. This CDR3 comprises 14 residues. The CDR3 coding sequence is TGTGCCAGCACAGGGTCTAGAACTAACTATGGCTACACCTTC. Its protein product is CASTGSRTNYGYTF.

The chain couples TRBV4-1 to TRBJ1-2; D perhaps matches TRBD1 (5 bases). Trimming stripped 0 bases from V and 14 bases from J, with 13 bases between. CDR3 length: 12 residues. Germline-derived CDR1 and CDR2 are MGHRA and YSYEKL. The CDR3 DNA follows: TGCGCCAGCAGCCAAGAGGCAGGGCCTGGTACCTTC. Translation gives CASSQEAGPGTF.

This clone was recorded a few times. The chain is built from TRBV6-5 and TRBJ2-4; TRBD2 agrees at 14 bases. The CDR3 runs 15 residues. The V gene's germline CDR1 is MNHEY and CDR2 SVGAGI. J was trimmed by 13 bases and V by 6 bases; bases with no gene match: 11. CDR3: CASRPGLAGVIGQYF. CDR3 nucleotides: TGTGCCAGCAGACCGGGACTAGCGGGGGTAATTGGGCAGTACTTC.

The chain combines TRBV4-1 with TRBJ2-3; 7 bases are shared with TRBD2. This CDR3 has 13 amino acids. The junction had 4 bases not matched to a gene; V was cut back by 4 bases and J by 6 bases. Germline V gene lookup returns CDR1 MGHRA and CDR2 YSYEKL. CDR3 DNA: TGCGCCAGCAGCCGCCCCGGGGGGGATACGCAGTATTTT. It is translated as CASSRPGGDTQYF.

The rearrangement uses TRBV19 and TRBJ2-5; the D gene is possibly TRBD2 (5 bases). CDR1 is LNHDA, CDR2 SQIVND, per germline (reference sequence). The CDR3 covers 14 residues. The V end was cut by 2 bases, the J end by 3 bases, with 10 bases between. CDR3 in DNA: TGTGCCAGTAGTATAACCCTGAGGGAAGAGACCCAGTACTTC. This encodes CASSITLREETQYF.

This clone has just a few counts. The chain joins TRBV4-1 to TRBJ1-5; perhaps TRBD1 as D (6 bases). The CDR3 runs 15 residues. The V end was cut by 1 base, the J end by 7 bases, with 14 bases between. Looked up from germline, CDR1 is MGHRA and CDR2 is YSYEKL. The CDR3 region is CASSQVSRGLQPQHF. CDR3 coding DNA: TGCGCCAGCAGCCAAGTCAGCAGGGGATTACAGCCCCAGCATTTT.

The chain carries TRBV5-1 and TRBJ2-7, with 7 nucleotides matching TRBD2. Germline CDR1 SGHRS, CDR2 YFSETQ. Trimming at V came to 4 bases and at J to 6 bases, leaving 13 bases not matched to a gene. CDR3 length: 15 residues. The CDR3 is CASSPSETSFSEQYF. The CDR3 DNA is TGCGCCAGCAGCCCCAGTGAGACTAGCTTCAGCGAGCAGTACTTC.

Regarding this clone: Other DNA sequences within the sample encode an identical CDR3. This chain joins TRBV2 and TRBJ2-5; 7 positions agree with TRBD1. V trimming: 6 bases; J trimming: 2 bases; junction bases outside the gene matches: 3. There are 13 residues in the CDR3. Germline CDR1 and CDR2: SNHLY and FYNNEI. The CDR3 loop is CASRRGLQETQYF. CDR3 in DNA: TGTGCCAGCAGGAGGGGGCTACAAGAGACCCAGTACTTC.

The V call is TRBV7-3, the J call TRBJ1-6; D remains ambiguous. This CDR3 region has 14 residues. Trimming took 5 bases from V and 7 from J, leaving 12 bases between them. The germline gives CDR1 SGHTA, CDR2 FQGTGA. CDR3 DNA sequence: TGTGCCAGCAGCCTATCGGGAGTCAATTCACCCCTCCACTTT. It yields the protein CASSLSGVNSPLHF.

The V and J genes are TRBV9 and TRBJ2-5; TRBD2 agrees at 10 bases. The CDR3 loop spans 17 amino acids. CDR1 and CDR2 from the germline V gene are SGDLS and YYNGEE. With 0 bases clipped from V and 5 bases from J, the junction kept 10 bases outside the gene matches. This CDR3 is CASSVEGSGGFPETQYF. Written as DNA, the CDR3 is TGTGCCAGCAGCGTAGAGGGTAGCGGGGGGTTCCCGGAGACCCAGTACTTC.